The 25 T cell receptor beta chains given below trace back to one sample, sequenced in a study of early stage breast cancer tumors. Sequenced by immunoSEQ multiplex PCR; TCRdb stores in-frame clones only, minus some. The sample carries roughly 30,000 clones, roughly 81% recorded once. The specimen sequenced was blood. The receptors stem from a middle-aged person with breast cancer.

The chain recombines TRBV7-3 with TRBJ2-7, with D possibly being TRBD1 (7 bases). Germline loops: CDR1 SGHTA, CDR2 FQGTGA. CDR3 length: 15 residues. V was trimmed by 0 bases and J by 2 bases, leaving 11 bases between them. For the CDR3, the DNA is TGTGCCAGCAGCTTAACCCCAGGGGGGACCTACGAGCAGTACTTC. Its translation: CASSLTPGGTYEQYF.

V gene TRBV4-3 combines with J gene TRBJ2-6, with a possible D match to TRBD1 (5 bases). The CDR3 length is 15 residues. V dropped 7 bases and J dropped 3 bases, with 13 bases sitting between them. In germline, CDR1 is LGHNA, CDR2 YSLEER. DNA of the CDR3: TGCGCCAGCACATCAAGGGGTAGTGGGGCCAACGTCCTGACTTTC. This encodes CASTSRGSGANVLTF.

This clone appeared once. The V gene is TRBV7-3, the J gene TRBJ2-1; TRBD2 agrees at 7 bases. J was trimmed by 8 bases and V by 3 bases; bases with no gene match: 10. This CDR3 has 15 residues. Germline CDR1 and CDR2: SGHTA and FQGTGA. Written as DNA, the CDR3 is TGTGCCAGCAGCTTGGGACTACCTTCACACGATGAGCAGTTCTTC. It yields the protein CASSLGLPSHDEQFF.

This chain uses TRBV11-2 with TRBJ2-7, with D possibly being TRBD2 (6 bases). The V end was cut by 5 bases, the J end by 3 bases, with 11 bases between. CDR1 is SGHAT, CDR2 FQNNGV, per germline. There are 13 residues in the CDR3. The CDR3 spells CASSVRDFYEQYF. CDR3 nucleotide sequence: TGTGCCAGCAGCGTCAGGGACTTCTACGAGCAGTACTTC.

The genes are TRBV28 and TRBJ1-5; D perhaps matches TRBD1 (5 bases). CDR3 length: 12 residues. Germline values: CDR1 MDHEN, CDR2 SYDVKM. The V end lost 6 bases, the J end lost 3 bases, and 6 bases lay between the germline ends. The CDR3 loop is CASRGPNQPQHF. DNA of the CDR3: TGTGCCAGCAGGGGACCCAATCAGCCCCAGCATTTT.

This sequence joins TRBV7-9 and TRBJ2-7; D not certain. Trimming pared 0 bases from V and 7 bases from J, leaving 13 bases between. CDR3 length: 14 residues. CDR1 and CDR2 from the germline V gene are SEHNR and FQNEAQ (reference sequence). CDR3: CASSLALLVGEQYF. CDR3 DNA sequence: TGTGCCAGCAGCTTAGCGCTCTTAGTAGGTGAGCAGTACTTC.

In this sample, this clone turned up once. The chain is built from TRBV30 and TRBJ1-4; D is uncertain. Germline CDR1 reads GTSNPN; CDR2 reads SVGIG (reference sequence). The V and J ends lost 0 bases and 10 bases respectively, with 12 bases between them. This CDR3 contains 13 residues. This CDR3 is CAWSVIGVGKLFF. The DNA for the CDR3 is TGTGCCTGGAGTGTAATTGGTGTTGGAAAACTGTTTTTT. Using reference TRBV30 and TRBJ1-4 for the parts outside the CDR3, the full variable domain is SQTIHQWPATLVQPVGSPLSLECTVEGTSNPNLYWYRQAAGRGLQLLFYSVGIGQISSEVPQNLSASRPQDRQFILSSKKLLLSDSGFYLCAWSVIGVGKLFFGSGTQLSVL.

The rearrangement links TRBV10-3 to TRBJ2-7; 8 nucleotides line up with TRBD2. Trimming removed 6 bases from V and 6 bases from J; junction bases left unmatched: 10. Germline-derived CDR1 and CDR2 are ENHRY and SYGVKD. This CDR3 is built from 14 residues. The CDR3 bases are TGTGCCATCAGGGGAGCGGGAGACCCTCTCGAGCAGTACTTC. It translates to CAIRGAGDPLEQYF.

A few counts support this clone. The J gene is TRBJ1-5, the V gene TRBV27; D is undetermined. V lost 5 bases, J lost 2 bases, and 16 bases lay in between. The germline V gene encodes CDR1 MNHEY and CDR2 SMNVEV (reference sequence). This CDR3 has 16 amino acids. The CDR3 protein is CASSPPLRLRNQPQHF. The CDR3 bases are TGTGCCAGCAGTCCCCCTTTGAGGCTTCGCAATCAGCCCCAGCATTTT.

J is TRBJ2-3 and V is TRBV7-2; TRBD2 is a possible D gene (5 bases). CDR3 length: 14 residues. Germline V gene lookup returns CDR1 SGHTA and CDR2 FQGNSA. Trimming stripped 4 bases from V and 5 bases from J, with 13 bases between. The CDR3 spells CASSSSEGIDTQYF. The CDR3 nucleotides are TGTGCCAGCAGCTCGTCAGAGGGTATAGATACGCAGTATTTT.

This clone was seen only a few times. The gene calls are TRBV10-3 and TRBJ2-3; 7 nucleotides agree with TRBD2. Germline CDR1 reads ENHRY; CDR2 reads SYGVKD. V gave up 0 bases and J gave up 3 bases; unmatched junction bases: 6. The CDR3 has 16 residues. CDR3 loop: CAISESSGRQTDTQYF. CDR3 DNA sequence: TGTGCCATCAGTGAGTCTTCCGGGAGGCAGACAGATACGCAGTATTTT.

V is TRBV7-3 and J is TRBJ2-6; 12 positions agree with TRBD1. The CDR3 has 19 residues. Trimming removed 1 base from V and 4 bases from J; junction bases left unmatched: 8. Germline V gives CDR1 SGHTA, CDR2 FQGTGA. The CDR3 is CASSLSGTGGAGGANVLTF. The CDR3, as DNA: TGTGCCAGCAGCTTAAGCGGGACAGGGGGCGCAGGAGGGGCCAACGTCCTGACTTTC. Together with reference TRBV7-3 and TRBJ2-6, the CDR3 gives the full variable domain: GAGVSQTPSNKVTEKGKYVELRCDPISGHTALYWYRQSLGQGPEFLIYFQGTGAADDSGLPNDRFFAVRPEGSVSTLKIQRTERGDSAVYLCASSLSGTGGAGGANVLTFGAGSRLTVL.

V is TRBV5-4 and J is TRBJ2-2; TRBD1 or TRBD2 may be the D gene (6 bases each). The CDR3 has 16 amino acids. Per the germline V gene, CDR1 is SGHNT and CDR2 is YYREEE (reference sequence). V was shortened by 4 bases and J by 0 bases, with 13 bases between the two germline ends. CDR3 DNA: TGTGCCAGCAGCAAGGGGGGCGACGCGAACACCGGGGAGCTGTTTTTT. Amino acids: CASSKGGDANTGELFF.

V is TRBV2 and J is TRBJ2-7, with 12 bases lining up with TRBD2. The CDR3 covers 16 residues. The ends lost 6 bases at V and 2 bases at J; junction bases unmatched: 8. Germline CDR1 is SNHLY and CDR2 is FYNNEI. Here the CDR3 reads CASRASRTSGTYEQYF. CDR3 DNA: TGTGCCAGCAGAGCCTCTCGGACTAGCGGGACCTACGAGCAGTACTTC.

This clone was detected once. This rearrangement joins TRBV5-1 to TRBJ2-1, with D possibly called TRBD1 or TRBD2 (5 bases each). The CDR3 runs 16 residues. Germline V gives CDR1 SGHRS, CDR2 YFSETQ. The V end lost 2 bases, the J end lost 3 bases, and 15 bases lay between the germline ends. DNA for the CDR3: TGCGCCAGCAGCTTCGATTCGGGACGGAGCTACAATGAGCAGTTCTTC. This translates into CASSFDSGRSYNEQFF.

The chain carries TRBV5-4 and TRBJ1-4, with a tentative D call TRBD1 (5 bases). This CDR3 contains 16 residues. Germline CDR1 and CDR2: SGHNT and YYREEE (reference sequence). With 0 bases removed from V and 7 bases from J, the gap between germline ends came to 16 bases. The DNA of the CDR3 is TGTGCCAGCAGCTTGGGCAAGAGGCAGGGTGGTGAAAAACTGTTTTTT. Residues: CASSLGKRQGGEKLFF. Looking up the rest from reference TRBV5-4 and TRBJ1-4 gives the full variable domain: ETGVTQSPTHLIKTRGQQVTLRCSSQSGHNTVSWYQQALGQGPQFIFQYYREEENGRGNFPPRFSGLQFPNYSSELNVNALELDDSALYLCASSLGKRQGGEKLFFGSGTQLSVL.

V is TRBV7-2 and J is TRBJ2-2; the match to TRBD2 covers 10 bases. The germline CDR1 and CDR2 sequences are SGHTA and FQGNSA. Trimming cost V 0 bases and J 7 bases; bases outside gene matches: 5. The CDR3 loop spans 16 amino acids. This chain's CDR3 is CASSLASGRAGGELFF. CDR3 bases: TGTGCCAGCAGCTTAGCCAGCGGGAGGGCGGGCGGGGAGCTGTTTTTT. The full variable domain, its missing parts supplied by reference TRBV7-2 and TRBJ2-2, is GAGVSQSPSNKVTEKGKDVELRCDPISGHTALYWYRQSLGQGLEFLIYFQGNSAPDKSGLPSDRFSAERTGGSVSTLTIQRTQQEDSAVYLCASSLASGRAGGELFFGEGSRLTVL.

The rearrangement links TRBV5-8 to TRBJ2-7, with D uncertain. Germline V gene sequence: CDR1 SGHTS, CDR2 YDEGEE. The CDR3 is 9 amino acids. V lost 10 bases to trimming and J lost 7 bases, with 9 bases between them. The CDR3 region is CAAQREQYF. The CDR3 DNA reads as TGTGCCGCGCAGAGAGAGCAGTACTTC. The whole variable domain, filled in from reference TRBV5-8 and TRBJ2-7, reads EAGVTQSPTHLIKTRGQQATLRCSPISGHTSVYWYQQALGLGLQFLLWYDEGEERNRGNFPPRFSGRQFPNYSSELNVNALELEDSALYLCAAQREQYFGPGTRLTVT.

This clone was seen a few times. DNA for the CDR3: TGTGCCAGTAGTTCTCTCCAAGAGACCCAGTACTTC. Translating gives CASSSLQETQYF. The genes are TRBV19 and TRBJ2-5; no clear D. CDR1 LNHDA and CDR2 SQIVND come from the germline V gene (reference sequence). There are 12 residues in the CDR3. Trimming stripped 5 bases from V and 1 base from J, with 5 bases between.

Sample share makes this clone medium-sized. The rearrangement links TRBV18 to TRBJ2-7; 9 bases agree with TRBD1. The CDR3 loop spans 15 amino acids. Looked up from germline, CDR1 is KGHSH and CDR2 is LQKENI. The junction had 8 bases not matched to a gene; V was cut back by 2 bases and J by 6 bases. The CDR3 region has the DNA TGTGCCAGCTCACCAGAACAGGGGGCTTCGGGCGAGCAGTACTTC. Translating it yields CASSPEQGASGEQYF.

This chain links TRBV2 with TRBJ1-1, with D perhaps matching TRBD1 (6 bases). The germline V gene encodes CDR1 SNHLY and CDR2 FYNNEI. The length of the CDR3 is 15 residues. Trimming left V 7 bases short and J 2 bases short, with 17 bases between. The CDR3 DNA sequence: TGTGCCAGCACCAAACAGGGTATGAGAAACACTGAAGCTTTCTTT. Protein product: CASTKQGMRNTEAFF.

The chain's CDR3 is CASSIGVSSYNEQFF. The CDR3 DNA follows: TGTGCCAGCAGCATAGGGGTTAGCTCCTACAATGAGCAGTTCTTC. V is TRBV6-1 and J is TRBJ2-1, with D perhaps matching TRBD1 (5 bases). Trimming pared 6 bases from V and 0 bases from J, leaving 12 bases between. The CDR3 covers 15 residues. From germline, CDR1 is MNHNS and CDR2 SASEGT.

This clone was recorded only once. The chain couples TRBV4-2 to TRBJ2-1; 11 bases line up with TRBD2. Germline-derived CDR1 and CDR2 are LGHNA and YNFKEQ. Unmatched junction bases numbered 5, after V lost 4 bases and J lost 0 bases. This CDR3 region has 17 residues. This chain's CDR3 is CASSRGLADLSYNEQFF. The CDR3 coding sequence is TGTGCCAGCAGCCGGGGACTAGCGGACCTCTCCTACAATGAGCAGTTCTTC.

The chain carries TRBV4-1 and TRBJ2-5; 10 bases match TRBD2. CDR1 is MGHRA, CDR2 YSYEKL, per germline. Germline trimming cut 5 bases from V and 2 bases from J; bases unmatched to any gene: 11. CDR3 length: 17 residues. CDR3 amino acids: CASSLTSGMVGQETQYF. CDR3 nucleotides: TGCGCCAGCAGCTTAACTAGCGGGATGGTAGGGCAAGAGACCCAGTACTTC.

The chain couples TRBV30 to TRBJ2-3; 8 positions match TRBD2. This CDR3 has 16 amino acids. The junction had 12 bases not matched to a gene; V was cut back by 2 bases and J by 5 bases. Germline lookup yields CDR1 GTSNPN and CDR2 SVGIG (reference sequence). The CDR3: CAWSPWGSGIKDTQYF. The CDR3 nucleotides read TGTGCCTGGAGTCCCTGGGGTAGCGGGATTAAAGATACGCAGTATTTT.